This T cell receptor (beta chain) was sequenced in a study of blood T cell repertoires in COVID-19. The assay was immunoSEQ multiplex PCR, and TCRdb's table has in-frame clones only and misses some. The table includes fewer than 400,000 clones, over 75% detected once. J gave up 4 bases and V 3 bases, and 2 bases lay outside the gene matches. Germline V gives CDR1 MDHEN, CDR2 SYDVKM. This CDR3 contains 13 residues. The J gene is TRBJ1-1, the V gene TRBV28; 7 bases are a match to TRBD1. The TCR sequence derives from a man aged 25-45 years who had recovered from COVID-19. Sequencing was carried out using PBMCs or T cells enriched from blood (not recorded which). Here the CDR3 reads CASSLGQTTEAFF. Written as DNA, the CDR3 is TGTGCCAGCAGTTTGGGACAGACCACTGAAGCTTTCTTT.